What follows are 19 T cell receptor beta chains derived from one specimen sequenced in a study of blood T cell repertoires in COVID-19 (dated by TCRdb to between 2020 and 2021). The library was obtained by the immunoSEQ multiplex PCR assay. TCRdb re-hosts the immuneACCESS table, in-frame sequences only. Its copies lack some clones; in the studies checked, an unresolved V gene accounts for under half of them, and the cause for the rest is not known. Counted in this sample were about 200,000 clones; about 80% of them appeared once. The ten top clones hold 6.5% to 9.5% of the sample. Sample: PBMCs or T cells enriched from blood (not recorded which). Receptors were obtained from a man aged 40-49 years who had recovered from COVID-19.

The chain combines TRBV3-1 (or the pseudogene TRBV3-2) with TRBJ1-3; perhaps TRBD1 as D (5 bases). The V end lost 6 bases, the J end lost 0 bases, and 18 bases lay between the germline ends. The CDR3 has 17 amino acids. The germline V gene has CDR1 LGHDT and CDR2 YNNKEL (reference sequence). CDR3 sequence: CASRSTAPWGSGNTIYF. CDR3 coding DNA: TGTGCCAGCAGATCGACAGCTCCTTGGGGCTCTGGAAACACCATATATTTT.

This clone has a single count. This sequence joins TRBV7-8 and TRBJ1-1, with TRBD1 identical over 8 bases. CDR1 is SGHVS, CDR2 FQNEAQ, per germline. The V and J ends lost 4 bases and 7 bases, in that order; junction bases with no gene match: 11. There are 15 residues in the CDR3. The CDR3 loop is CASSSQPGGTVEAFF. In DNA, the CDR3 is TGTGCCAGCAGCTCCCAGCCAGGGGGCACGGTTGAAGCTTTCTTT.

The chain carries TRBV15 and TRBJ2-3; D perhaps matches TRBD1 (6 bases). Between the trimmed V and J ends, which lost 4 bases and 2 bases, there was a span of 22 bases. This CDR3 is 18 amino acids long. CDR1 is LNHNV, CDR2 YYDKDF, per germline (reference sequence). CDR3 DNA sequence: TGTGCCACCAGCACCTTCGAGACAGCAGGGGCCCACACAGATACGCAGTATTTT. It is translated as CATSTFETAGAHTDTQYF.

The rearrangement links TRBV28 to TRBJ1-2; D is undetermined. In germline, CDR1 is MDHEN, CDR2 SYDVKM. Trimming shortened V by 8 bases and J by 2 bases, and 12 bases separated the two germline ends. The CDR3 has 13 residues. CDR3 sequence reads: CASRTPQNYGYTF. The CDR3 DNA follows: TGTGCCAGCCGTACGCCACAGAACTATGGCTACACCTTC.

This clone was found a few times. The chain combines TRBV5-1 with TRBJ2-5, with D possibly being TRBD2 (6 bases). From germline, CDR1 is SGHRS and CDR2 YFSETQ. V lost 5 bases and J 3 bases, leaving 14 bases between the germline ends. The CDR3 runs 14 residues. The DNA for the CDR3 is TGCGCCAGCAGACCCGGGACTGGAAAAGAGACCCAGTACTTC. It specifies CASRPGTGKETQYF.

This clone is a singleton in its sample. V and J are TRBV2 and TRBJ1-2; 7 bases align to TRBD1. The CDR3 contains 15 residues. J was trimmed by 8 bases and V by 7 bases; bases with no gene match: 16. Per the germline V gene, CDR1 is SNHLY and CDR2 is FYNNEI. The CDR3 bases are TGTGCCAGCAACTCCTTAGGGAAGGGGGCGCGGGGCTACACCTTC. This sequence encodes CASNSLGKGARGYTF.

As to this clone: A junction boundary mismatches the germline segment, possibly from a read error. V usage is TRBV5-1 and J usage is TRBJ1-6; 9 nucleotides line up with TRBD1. CDR1 is SGHRS and CDR2 is YFSETQ in the germline V gene. This CDR3 contains 15 residues. CDR3 sequence: CASNLGQGNLTPLHF. In nucleotides, the CDR3 is TGCGCCAGCAACTTGGGACAGGGTAATCTAACACCCCTCCACTTT.

Concerning this clone: Mismatch with germline at one junction end may stem from a read error. The chain joins TRBV4-2 to TRBJ1-2, with 9 bases fitting TRBD1. Germline CDR1 is LGHNA and CDR2 is YNFKEQ. The CDR3 covers 14 residues. CDR3 protein: CASSQEPWDREAPF. The CDR3 DNA reads as TGTGCCAGCAGCCAAGAGCCCTGGGACAGGGAAGCCCCCTTC.

The V call is TRBV7-9, the J call TRBJ1-1; 11 bases are a match to TRBD1. There are 15 residues in the CDR3. Per the germline V gene, CDR1 is SEHNR and CDR2 is FQNEAQ (reference sequence). With V trimmed by 4 bases and J by 2 bases, 3 bases remained unmatched. The CDR3: CASSWGTGGNTEAFF. The CDR3 nucleotides read TGTGCCAGCAGCTGGGGGACAGGGGGTAACACTGAAGCTTTCTTT.

The chain has TRBV6-1 and TRBJ2-1, with 12 bases fitting TRBD2. The ends lost 2 bases at V and 5 bases at J; junction bases unmatched: 1. From germline, CDR1 is MNHNS and CDR2 SASEGT. The CDR3 length is 15 residues. CDR3 bases: TGTGCCAGCAGTGAACTAGCGGGGGGGCACAATGAGCAGTTCTTC. As protein: CASSELAGGHNEQFF.

The rearrangement joins TRBV18 to TRBJ1-2, with 8 nucleotides matching TRBD1. The CDR3 runs to 15 residues. Unmatched junction bases numbered 8, after V lost 4 bases and J lost 4 bases. The V gene's germline CDR1 is KGHSH and CDR2 LQKENI. The CDR3 nucleotides are TGTGCCAGCTCACAAGACCAGGGGGCGGGCTATGGCTACACCTTC. It yields the protein CASSQDQGAGYGYTF.

The CDR3 nucleotides read TGTGCCAGCAGCCCGCGGACAGGCCCCACTAACTATGGCTACACCTTC. Its translation: CASSPRTGPTNYGYTF. The chain employs TRBV7-2 and TRBJ1-2, with TRBD1 matching over 7 bases. Trimming took 5 bases from V and 0 from J; bases not matched to a gene: 9. The CDR3 sequence is 16 residues long. Germline V lookup: CDR1 SGHTA, CDR2 FQGNSA.

V is TRBV6-5 and J is TRBJ1-1, with 7 bases that match TRBD1. From germline, CDR1 is MNHEY and CDR2 SVGAGI. The CDR3 covers 14 residues. Trimming removed 6 bases from V and 4 bases from J; junction bases left unmatched: 8. CDR3: CASSPTGWATEAFF. CDR3 DNA sequence: TGTGCCAGCAGCCCGACAGGGTGGGCCACTGAAGCTTTCTTT.

The chain couples TRBV7-2 to TRBJ2-7, with 8 positions matching TRBD1. Germline V gene lookup returns CDR1 SGHTA and CDR2 FQGNSA. V shed 0 bases, J shed 7 bases, and the junction held 2 bases outside the gene matches. CDR3 length equals 13 residues. The DNA of the CDR3 is TGTGCCAGCAGCTTAGCCAGGGGGCGAGAGCAGTACTTC. This codes for CASSLARGREQYF.

Comments on this clone: Compared with germline, one end of the junction differs, possibly owing to a read error. This chain uses TRBV19 with TRBJ1-4; D gene uncertain. The CDR3 extends over 12 amino acids. Germline lookup yields CDR1 LNHDA and CDR2 SQIVND (reference sequence). DNA for the CDR3: TGTGCCAGTACTAAAACTAATCAAAAACTGTTTTTT. This sequence encodes CASTKTNQKLFF.

This clone was observed a single time. The chain joins TRBV19 to TRBJ2-7, with a possible D match to TRBD1 (6 bases). The CDR3 contains 15 residues. Deletions cut 4 bases from V and 2 bases from J, with 15 bases between. CDR1 LNHDA and CDR2 SQIVND come from the germline V gene (reference sequence). The CDR3 spells CASSTGLGQTYEQYF. In nucleotides, the CDR3 is TGTGCCAGTAGTACGGGCCTTGGACAGACCTACGAGCAGTACTTC. Based on the CDR3 plus reference TRBV19 and TRBJ2-7, the full variable domain is DGGITQSPKYLFRKEGQNVTLSCEQNLNHDAMYWYRQDPGQGLRLIYYSQIVNDFQKGDIAEGYSVSREKKESFPLTVTSAQKNPTAFYLCASSTGLGQTYEQYFGPGTRLTVT.

The chain links TRBV5-1 to TRBJ1-6; TRBD1 matches 9 bases. The V segment lost 2 bases and the J segment 10 bases; nucleotides outside the gene matches: 7. CDR1 is SGHRS and CDR2 is YFSETQ in the germline V gene. The CDR3 has 15 amino acids. The CDR3 DNA is TGCGCCAGCAGCTTAGGTCGACAGGGGGGATCACCCCTCCACTTT. Its protein is CASSLGRQGGSPLHF.

The J gene is TRBJ1-1, the V gene TRBV12-3 or TRBV12-4; weak D call: TRBD1 (5 bases). The V gene lost 6 bases and the J gene lost 6 bases, with 14 bases spanning the gap. CDR3 length: 13 amino acids. The CDR3 protein is CASSPMAGPEAFF. Here the CDR3 DNA reads TGTGCCAGCAGCCCCATGGCAGGGCCTGAAGCTTTCTTT.

The chain couples TRBV7-3 to TRBJ2-1, with TRBD2 matching over 10 bases. CDR1 and CDR2 (germline): SGHTA, FQGTGA. This CDR3 has 20 amino acids. With 5 bases clipped from V and 0 bases from J, the junction kept 16 bases outside the gene matches. The CDR3 loop reads CASSPKGSTSGESSYNEQFF. In DNA, the CDR3 is TGTGCCAGCAGCCCAAAAGGTAGTACTAGCGGGGAGAGCTCCTACAATGAGCAGTTCTTC.